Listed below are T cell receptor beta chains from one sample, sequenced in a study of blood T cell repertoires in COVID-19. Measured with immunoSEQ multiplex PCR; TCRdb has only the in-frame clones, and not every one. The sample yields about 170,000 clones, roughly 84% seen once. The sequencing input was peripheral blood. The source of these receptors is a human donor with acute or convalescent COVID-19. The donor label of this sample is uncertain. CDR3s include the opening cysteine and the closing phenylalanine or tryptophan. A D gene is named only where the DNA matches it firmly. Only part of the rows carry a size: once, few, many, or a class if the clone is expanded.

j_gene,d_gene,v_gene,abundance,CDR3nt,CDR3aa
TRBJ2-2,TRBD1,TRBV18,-,TGTGCCAGCTTTGGAGACAGGGGAACGAACACCGGGGAGCTGTTTTTT,CASFGDRGTNTGELFF
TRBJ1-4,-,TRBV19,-,TGTGCCAGTAGTAATCTCCAACTGGATGAAAAACTGTTTTTT,CASSNLQLDEKLFF
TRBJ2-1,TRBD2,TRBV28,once,TGTGCCAGCAGTTTATCTGGGACTATGTACAATGAGCAGTTCTTC,CASSLSGTMYNEQFF
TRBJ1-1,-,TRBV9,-,TGTGCCAGCAGCCGTGGGGAGGGGCGAGAGACTGAAGCTTTCTTT,CASSRGEGRETEAFF
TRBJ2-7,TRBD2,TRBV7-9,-,TGTGCCAGCAGCTTCATACGGGGGGGCGTCAACGAGCAGTACTTC,CASSFIRGGVNEQYF
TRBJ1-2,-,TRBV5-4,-,TGTGCCAGCAGCTTGGCCGGGAGTTTAGAAGGCTACACCTTC,CASSLAGSLEGYTF
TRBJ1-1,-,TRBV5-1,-,TGCGCCAGCAGCCGGGATCAAACGGGCACTGAAGCTTTCTTT,CASSRDQTGTEAFF
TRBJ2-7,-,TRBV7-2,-,TGTGCCAGCAGCTTAGATGAGGATCTAGACTACCGCGAGCAGTACTTC,CASSLDEDLDYREQYF
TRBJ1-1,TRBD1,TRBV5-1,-,TGCGCCAGCAGCTCGACAGGGGATACTGAAGCTTTCTTT,CASSSTGDTEAFF
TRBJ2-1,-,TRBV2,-,TGTGCCAGCAGTAAACGGGAGAGACTAGCGCAGGGGGGTTACAATGAGCAGTTCTTC,CASSKRERLAQGGYNEQFF
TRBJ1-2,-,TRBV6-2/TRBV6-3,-,TGTGCCAGCAGTTTTGACTTGGTTGAGGGCGGCTACACCTTC,CASSFDLVEGGYTF
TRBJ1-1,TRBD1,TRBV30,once,TGTGCCTGGGACAGGGGCAGGAACACTGAAGCTTTCTTT,CAWDRGRNTEAFF